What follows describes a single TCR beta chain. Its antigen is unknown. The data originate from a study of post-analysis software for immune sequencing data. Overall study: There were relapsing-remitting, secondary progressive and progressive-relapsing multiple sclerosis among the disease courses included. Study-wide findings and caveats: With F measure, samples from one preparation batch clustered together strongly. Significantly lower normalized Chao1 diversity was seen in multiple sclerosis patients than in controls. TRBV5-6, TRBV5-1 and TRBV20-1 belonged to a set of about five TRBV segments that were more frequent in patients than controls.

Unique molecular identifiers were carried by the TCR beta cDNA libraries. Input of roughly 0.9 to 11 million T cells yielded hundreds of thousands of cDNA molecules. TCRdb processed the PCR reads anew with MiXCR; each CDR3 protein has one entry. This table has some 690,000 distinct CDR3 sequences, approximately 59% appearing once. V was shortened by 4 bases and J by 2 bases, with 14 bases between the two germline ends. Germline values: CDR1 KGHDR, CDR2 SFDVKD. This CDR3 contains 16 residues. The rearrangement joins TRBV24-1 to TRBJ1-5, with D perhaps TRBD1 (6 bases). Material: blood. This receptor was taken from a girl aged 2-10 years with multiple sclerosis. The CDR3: CATSDPQGSGNQPQHF. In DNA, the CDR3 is TGTGCCACCAGTGACCCCCAGGGGAGCGGCAATCAGCCCCAGCATTTT.